The 18 T cell receptor beta chains given below trace back to one sample, sequenced in a study of cytomegalovirus exposure and HLA in healthy donors. The PCR ran on 60 Vbeta and 13 Jbeta primers. Assay used: immunoSEQ multiplex PCR; TCRdb lists only in-frame clones, some missing. The table includes more than 90,000 clones, roughly 70% detected once. The material sequenced was PBMCs. These receptors all stem from a man over 45 in good health and CMV-seronegative.

This sequence joins TRBV10-3 and TRBJ1-1, with a weak D call TRBD1 (5 bases). The germline gives CDR1 ENHRY, CDR2 SYGVKD. Trimming cost V 4 bases and J 5 bases, with 8 bases left between them. This CDR3 comprises 12 residues. CDR3 in DNA: TGTGCCATCAGTGCAGGGTGGACTGAAGCTTTCTTT. This encodes CAISAGWTEAFF.

The chain couples TRBV7-2 to TRBJ1-3; D not resolved. Germline CDR1 and CDR2: SGHTA and FQGNSA. Trimming removed 2 bases at V and 0 bases at J, with 8 bases between. The CDR3 is made up of 15 amino acids. For the CDR3, the DNA is TGTGCCAGCAGCTTAAGAGGGAGCTCTGGAAACACCATATATTTT. Translation: CASSLRGSSGNTIYF.

The gene calls are TRBV5-1 and TRBJ1-2; TRBD1 agrees at 10 bases. Germline loops: CDR1 SGHRS, CDR2 YFSETQ. The CDR3 contains 14 residues. V lost 4 bases to trimming and J lost 7 bases; unmatched junction nucleotides: 7. The CDR3 reads CASSPDRGLVGYTF. The CDR3 DNA sequence: TGCGCCAGCAGCCCCGACAGGGGGCTGGTTGGCTACACCTTC. The variable domain in full, with the rest retrieved from reference TRBV5-1 and TRBJ1-2, is KAGVTQTPRYLIKTRGQQVTLSCSPISGHRSVSWYQQTPGQGLQFLFEYFSETQRNKGNFPGRFSGRQFSNSRSEMNVSTLELGDSALYLCASSPDRGLVGYTFGSGTRLTVV.

The chain combines TRBV5-1 with TRBJ2-1; TRBD2 aligns across 8 bases. Germline assignment: CDR1 SGHRS and CDR2 YFSETQ. V was pared by 4 bases and J by 9 bases, with 12 bases of the junction left unmatched. The length of the CDR3 is 15 residues. The CDR3 sequence: CASSVLSGDISEQFF. As DNA, the CDR3 is TGCGCCAGCAGCGTTCTTAGCGGGGACATTAGTGAGCAGTTCTTC.

The rearrangement uses TRBV5-1 and TRBJ2-3; D unclear. The CDR3 totals 14 residues. Trimming took 1 base from V and 6 from J, leaving 12 bases between them. The V gene's germline CDR1 is SGHRS and CDR2 YFSETQ. In DNA, the CDR3 is TGCGCCAGCAGCTTGCGAGTTTTGGAGGATACGCAGTATTTT. This gives the protein CASSLRVLEDTQYF. Variable domain in full (rest from reference TRBV5-1 and TRBJ2-3): KAGVTQTPRYLIKTRGQQVTLSCSPISGHRSVSWYQQTPGQGLQFLFEYFSETQRNKGNFPGRFSGRQFSNSRSEMNVSTLELGDSALYLCASSLRVLEDTQYFGPGTRLTVL.

The chain links TRBV11-2 to TRBJ1-1, with D uncertain. The V gene's germline CDR1 is SGHAT and CDR2 FQNNGV. V lost 2 bases to trimming and J lost 4 bases, with 8 bases between them. This CDR3 comprises 13 residues. CDR3 sequence (DNA): TGTGCCAGCAGCTTACGCTCGGTCACTGAAGCTTTCTTT. Translated: CASSLRSVTEAFF.

The rearrangement links TRBV4-1 to TRBJ1-2, with TRBD1 matching over 11 bases. CDR1 and CDR2 (germline): MGHRA, YSYEKL. This CDR3 is 17 amino acids long. The trim removed 3 bases at V and 8 bases at J, leaving 14 bases unmatched. The CDR3 here is CASSQWDRGVTAGGYTF. CDR3 DNA sequence: TGCGCCAGCAGCCAGTGGGACAGGGGGGTAACAGCGGGAGGCTACACCTTC.

V usage is TRBV11-3 and J usage is TRBJ2-7; 8 nucleotides align to TRBD2. V lost 2 bases to trimming and J lost 1 base; unmatched junction nucleotides: 4. Germline loops: CDR1 SGHNT, CDR2 YENEEA. The length of the CDR3 is 15 residues. In DNA, the CDR3 is TGTGCCAGCAGCTTATTTTCGGGGGGGTCCTACGAGCAGTACGTC. It is translated as CASSLFSGGSYEQYV.

The table lists this clone with a count of one. V usage is TRBV4-3 and J usage is TRBJ2-7, with TRBD1 identical over 7 bases. Looked up from germline, CDR1 is LGHNA and CDR2 is YSLEER. The CDR3 covers 16 residues. With V trimmed by 0 bases and J by 5 bases, 10 bases remained unmatched. The CDR3 bases are TGCGCCAGCAGCCAAGATCTTTCAGGGGGAAAGGACGAGCAGTACTTC. As protein: CASSQDLSGGKDEQYF.

With respect to this clone: One end of the junction does not line up with germline, which may come from a read error. This chain joins TRBV10-1 and TRBJ2-3; TRBD2 matches 8 bases. Germline values: CDR1 WNHNN, CDR2 SYGVQD (reference sequence). The CDR3 is 16 amino acids. CDR3 sequence reads: CASSESPGGSRDAQYF. CDR3 DNA: TGCGCCAGCAGTGAGTCACCGGGGGGGTCGAGAGATGCGCAGTATTTT.

The CDR3: CASSDKTGGYTEAFF. The CDR3 DNA follows: TGTGCCAGCAGCGACAAAACAGGGGGTTACACTGAAGCTTTCTTT. The V call is TRBV7-9, the J call TRBJ1-1; 8 nucleotides agree with TRBD1. V lost 5 bases and J lost 3; bases outside the gene matches: 8. This CDR3 has 15 amino acids. The germline V gene has CDR1 SEHNR and CDR2 FQNEAQ (reference sequence).

This clone was detected a few times. CDR3 sequence: CAWEDSGRAKETQYF. CDR3 sequence (DNA): TGTGCCTGGGAAGATAGCGGGAGGGCCAAAGAGACCCAGTACTTC. The chain is built from TRBV30 and TRBJ2-5, with TRBD2 identical over 11 bases. Germline CDR1 and CDR2: GTSNPN and SVGIG (reference sequence). V lost 5 bases, J lost 3 bases, and 8 bases stayed unmatched. The CDR3 spans 15 residues.

J is TRBJ2-1 and V is TRBV9, with 8 bases lining up with TRBD2. This CDR3 contains 15 residues. The V and J ends lost 0 bases and 5 bases, in that order; junction bases with no gene match: 4. From germline, CDR1 is SGDLS and CDR2 YYNGEE. CDR3 nucleotide sequence: TGTGCCAGCAGCGTAGCAGCGGGAGTCCACAATGAGCAGTTCTTC. It encodes CASSVAAGVHNEQFF.

In its sample, this clone was seen once. This chain links TRBV27 with TRBJ1-1, with unresolved D. The CDR3 extends over 12 amino acids. CDR1 and CDR2 from the germline V gene are MNHEY and SMNVEV (reference sequence). Trimming took off 7 bases at V and 0 bases at J, with 6 bases between the two ends. CDR3 in DNA: TGTGCCAGCAAACGGGTGAACACTGAAGCTTTCTTT. Encoded protein: CASKRVNTEAFF.

The gene calls are TRBV4-3 and TRBJ2-3; unclear D gene. This CDR3 has 14 amino acids. The germline V gene encodes CDR1 LGHNA and CDR2 YSLEER. Trimming removed 0 bases from V and 1 base from J, with 5 bases in between. The CDR3 coding sequence is TGCGCCAGCAGCCAAGATTCGGGCACAGATACGCAGTATTTT. It specifies CASSQDSGTDTQYF.

CDR3 sequence (DNA): TGTGCCAGCACGGGACAGGGCGAACGCTACACCTTC. Protein product: CASTGQGERYTF. The chain couples TRBV6-6 to TRBJ1-2, with TRBD1 matching over 9 bases. The germline gives CDR1 MNHNY, CDR2 SVGAGI (reference sequence). V shed 7 bases, J shed 9 bases, and the junction held 6 bases outside the gene matches. This CDR3 is 12 amino acids long.

The V call is TRBV11-3, the J call TRBJ2-1; the D gene is possibly TRBD2 (6 bases). V was cut by 2 bases and J by 3 bases, with 11 bases left in between. The CDR3 runs 15 residues. Germline V CDR1 and CDR2: SGHNT, YENEEA. In nucleotides, the CDR3 is TGTGCCAGCAGCTTACGGCGGGGAGACTACAATGAGCAGTTCTTC. Amino acids: CASSLRRGDYNEQFF.

J is TRBJ2-1 and V is TRBV6-1; the D gene is possibly TRBD1 (7 bases). Germline V gene lookup returns CDR1 MNHNS and CDR2 SASEGT. The CDR3 consists of 15 residues. V lost 5 bases and J 0 bases, leaving 11 bases between the germline ends. CDR3 protein: CASSLQGGSYNEQFF. As DNA, the CDR3 is TGTGCCAGCAGTTTGCAGGGGGGCTCCTACAATGAGCAGTTCTTC.